The 21 T cell receptor beta chains given below trace back to one sample, sequenced in a study of neurological immune-mediated disorders. Described time point: longitudinal time-point 2. TCRdb re-called the 5' RACE reads through MiXCR, storing one row per CDR3 protein. The table lists about 80,000 distinct CDR3 sequences, about 5% of them singletons. The sequencing input was PBMCs. All receptors derive from a woman in her sixties or seventies with multiple sclerosis.

The table lists this clonotype with many counts. The V and J genes are TRBV6-2 or TRBV6-3 and TRBJ2-2; D unclear. Germline assignment: CDR1 MNHEY and CDR2 SVGEGT. The ends were cut back, 8 bases at V and 6 bases at J, with 10 bases in the middle. The length of the CDR3 is 12 residues. The CDR3 DNA sequence: TGTGCCAGCTTGGGGATCGCCGGGGAGCTGTTTTTT. Encoded protein: CASLGIAGELFF.

This clonotype has a count of ten or more. The chain carries TRBV20-1 and TRBJ2-4; TRBD2 agrees at 10 bases. The ends lost 6 bases at V and 1 base at J; junction bases unmatched: 21. This CDR3 has 20 residues. The germline CDR1 and CDR2 sequences are DFQATT and SNEGSKA (reference sequence). The DNA for the CDR3 is TGCAGTGCCCCTCGACCAAGCGGGGGGGCCGGGGGATGGGCCAAAAACATTCAGTACTTC. Protein product: CSAPRPSGGAGGWAKNIQYF.

The sample holds many counts of this clonotype. The rearrangement uses TRBV12-3 or TRBV12-4 and TRBJ2-7; no clear D. V dropped 3 bases and J dropped 0 bases, with 6 bases sitting between them. This CDR3 has 13 amino acids. Here the CDR3 DNA reads TGTGCCAGCAGTTTGGCCGTCTCCTACGAGCAGTACTTC. The encoded protein is CASSLAVSYEQYF.

This clonotype was seen repeatedly, ten times or more. The chain combines TRBV20-1 with TRBJ2-7, with D perhaps TRBD1 or TRBD2 (5 bases each). Trimming removed 3 bases from V and 1 base from J, with 16 bases in between. The germline V gene encodes CDR1 DFQATT and CDR2 SNEGSKA (reference sequence). The CDR3 length is 15 residues. The CDR3 reads CSARNRGAPSYEQYF. The CDR3 coding sequence is TGCAGTGCTAGGAACCGGGGCGCCCCATCCTACGAGCAGTACTTC.

This clonotype was counted at least ten times. The chain couples TRBV20-1 to TRBJ2-3, with D unclear. The CDR3 totals 14 residues. CDR1 DFQATT and CDR2 SNEGSKA come from the germline V gene (reference sequence). V was pared by 6 bases and J by 3 bases, with 16 bases between. CDR3 DNA: TGCAGTGCGCCGTTTCGGTCGGTAACAGATACGCAGTATTTT. It translates to CSAPFRSVTDTQYF.

This clonotype has just a few counts. The genes are TRBV5-1 and TRBJ2-1; tentatively, D is TRBD1 (8 bases). CDR1 is SGHRS and CDR2 is YFSETQ in the germline V gene. Trimming shortened V by 0 bases and J by 8 bases, and 18 bases separated the two germline ends. This CDR3 is built from 16 residues. CDR3 sequence reads: CASSLGGTGGAHEQFF. In DNA form, the CDR3 reads TGCGCCAGCAGCTTGGGAGGAACAGGGGGGGCGCATGAGCAGTTCTTC.

This clonotype was detected many times. The chain recombines TRBV5-1 with TRBJ2-5; 12 bases map to TRBD1. The CDR3 has 17 residues. In germline, CDR1 is SGHRS, CDR2 YFSETQ. V trimming: 0 bases; J trimming: 4 bases; junction bases outside the gene matches: 7. The CDR3 DNA sequence: TGCGCCAGCAGCTTGGAAGGGACAGGGGGCTTTTCAGAGACCCAGTACTTC. Translating it yields CASSLEGTGGFSETQYF.

This clonotype was seen repeatedly, ten times or more. This chain links TRBV5-5 with TRBJ2-5; no firm D call. The CDR3 is 14 amino acids. The V end lost 0 bases, the J end lost 5 bases, and 11 bases lay between the germline ends. Germline V gives CDR1 SGHKS, CDR2 YYEKEE (reference sequence). CDR3 nucleotide sequence: TGTGCCAGCAGCTTGGATAGGGTATTGGAGACCCAGTACTTC. Translation gives CASSLDRVLETQYF.

This clonotype was observed at least ten times. The chain links TRBV28 to TRBJ2-7; possibly TRBD2 for D (5 bases). V lost 5 bases to trimming and J lost 2 bases, with 22 bases between them. Germline assignment: CDR1 MDHEN and CDR2 SYDVKM. The CDR3 spans 17 residues. DNA for the CDR3: TGTGCCAGCAGTCCCGCCGGCGGGCAGCCAACCCCCTACGAGCAGTACTTC. Translation gives CASSPAGGQPTPYEQYF.

This clonotype was seen ten or more times. This rearrangement joins TRBV15 to TRBJ2-7; TRBD1 or TRBD2 may be the D gene (6 bases each). This CDR3 comprises 15 residues. V shed 1 base and J shed 4 bases, with 14 bases lying between them. The germline CDR1 and CDR2 sequences are LNHNV and YYDKDF (reference sequence). This CDR3 reads CATSRGGGRGYEQYF. The CDR3 DNA sequence: TGTGCCACCAGCAGAGGAGGGGGGCGCGGGTACGAGCAGTACTTC.

This clonotype was picked up many times. This chain joins TRBV29-1 and TRBJ2-1; D not certain. This CDR3 is built from 11 residues. Trimming took off 4 bases at V and 4 bases at J, with 5 bases between the two ends. CDR1 is SQVTM and CDR2 is ANQGSEA in the germline V gene. The CDR3 nucleotides read TGCAGCGTTGTACTGTACAATGAGCAGTTCTTC. Translated, it gives CSVVLYNEQFF.

Ten or more counts support this clonotype. The V gene is TRBV12-3 or TRBV12-4, the J gene TRBJ1-2; D is undetermined. The V end lost 1 base, the J end lost 7 bases, and 7 bases lay between the germline ends. This CDR3 has 12 amino acids. The CDR3 protein is CASSLEAFGYTF. The CDR3 coding sequence is TGTGCCAGCAGTTTAGAGGCCTTTGGCTACACCTTC.

This clonotype turned up a few times. The chain uses TRBV11-2 and TRBJ2-7; D unclear. Germline V lookup: CDR1 SGHAT, CDR2 FQNNGV. Trimming took off 0 bases at V and 6 bases at J, with 3 bases between the two ends. The CDR3 consists of 11 residues. CDR3 nucleotides: TGTGCCAGCAGCTTAGATTCCGAGCAGTACTTC. Amino acid sequence: CASSLDSEQYF.

This clonotype occurred many times. CDR3 region: CASRQAGRGEQYF. The CDR3 DNA is TGTGCCAGCAGACAAGCGGGTCGTGGCGAGCAGTACTTC. The rearrangement links TRBV6-5 to TRBJ2-7, with D possibly TRBD2 on 6 matching bases. There are 13 residues in the CDR3. Trimming shortened V by 6 bases and J by 6 bases, and 15 bases separated the two germline ends. The germline gives CDR1 MNHEY, CDR2 SVGAGI.

This clonotype has at least ten counts. The chain joins TRBV20-1 to TRBJ2-5; D is unclear. The CDR3 is 13 residues long. Germline CDR1 and CDR2: DFQATT and SNEGSKA (reference sequence). The CDR3 DNA is TGCAGCGTGAACCGGGTTGCTCAAGAGACCCAGTACTTC. Protein: CSVNRVAQETQYF.

This clonotype was detected many times. The chain has TRBV5-1 and TRBJ1-1, with D tentatively TRBD1 (6 bases). The germline gives CDR1 SGHRS, CDR2 YFSETQ. This CDR3 contains 15 residues. Deletions cut 0 bases from V and 1 base from J, with 10 bases between. The CDR3 sequence: CASSLDRERNTEAFF. In DNA form, the CDR3 reads TGCGCCAGCAGCTTGGACAGGGAAAGGAACACTGAAGCTTTCTTT.

In this sample, this clonotype turned up many times. This chain connects TRBV14 to TRBJ2-7; TRBD1 aligns across 8 bases. V lost 1 base to trimming and J lost 0 bases; unmatched junction nucleotides: 8. This CDR3 has 17 residues. The germline gives CDR1 SGHDN, CDR2 FVKESK. The CDR3 coding sequence is TGTGCCAGCAGCCAAGGCCTAACAGGGGGTATCTCCTACGAGCAGTACTTC. Its protein is CASSQGLTGGISYEQYF.

This clonotype was picked up many times. V usage is TRBV5-1 and J usage is TRBJ2-3; the D is unclear. CDR3 length: 13 residues. V was cut by 4 bases and J by 1 base, with 7 bases left in between. The V gene's germline CDR1 is SGHRS and CDR2 YFSETQ. Written as DNA, the CDR3 is TGCGCCAGCAGCCGGGTGGGCACAGATACGCAGTATTTT. Protein product: CASSRVGTDTQYF.

V gene TRBV7-6 combines with J gene TRBJ2-7; maybe TRBD1 (6 bases). Deletions cut 5 bases from V and 6 bases from J, with 14 bases between. Germline V CDR1 and CDR2: SGHVS, FNYEAQ. The CDR3 loop spans 13 amino acids. The CDR3 bases are TGTGCCAGCAGCACACTACAGGGTAGCGAGCAGTACTTC. Encoded protein: CASSTLQGSEQYF.

In its sample, this clonotype was seen many times. The gene calls are TRBV27 and TRBJ2-3, with TRBD2 matching over 8 bases. The CDR3 loop spans 14 amino acids. Unmatched junction bases numbered 7, after V lost 7 bases and J lost 4 bases. Looked up from germline, CDR1 is MNHEY and CDR2 is SMNVEV (reference sequence). Here the CDR3 reads CASNGGGWSDTQYF. The CDR3 nucleotides read TGTGCCAGCAACGGGGGGGGCTGGTCAGATACGCAGTATTTT.

This sequence joins TRBV5-8 and TRBJ2-2; possible D gene TRBD1, 6 bases. Germline V gene lookup returns CDR1 SGHTS and CDR2 YDEGEE. V was clipped by 5 bases and J by 4 bases, with 12 bases between them. This CDR3 has 14 residues. CDR3 nucleotides: TGTGCCAGCAGTAGACAACAGGGCACCGGGGAGCTGTTTTTT. As protein: CASSRQQGTGELFF.